Sequencing of this TCR beta chain was carried out in a study of regulatory T cells in long-lasting Graves disease. In this sample, this clonotype turned up a few times. Its target is not known. For TCR beta, libraries came from iRepertoire HTBI primers and Arm-PCR of CDR3 regions. TCRdb re-derived calls from the multiplex PCR reads in MiXCR, one entry per CDR3 protein. The sample carries 600,000 to 650,000 distinct CDR3 sequences, approximately 15% recorded once. Time point denoted: newly diagnosed GD, antithyroid drugs for less than 3 months. PBMC RNA was the source of the TCR library. The CDR3 is 13 residues long. Germline CDR1 reads GTSNPN; CDR2 reads SVGIG (reference sequence). V gave up 3 bases and J gave up 12 bases; unmatched junction bases: 14. Points from the study as a whole: Because few samples were included, accuracy may have been lower.

These records were also assigned to another study, of T cells in Graves' hyperthyroidism and ophthalmopathy. That paper adds: Clinical symptoms, serum thyroxine, TRAb, thyroid ultrasound and orbital computed tomography informed diagnoses.

Sequenced material: peripheral blood mononuclear cells (PBMCs), taken at new diagnosis, from a patient treated with antithyroid drugs. The chain combines TRBV30 with TRBJ2-7; 7 bases fit TRBD1. The sequence was collected from a woman under 40 with Graves disease. The CDR3 coding sequence is TGTGCCTGGAGGGATACAGGGGCCTGGAGCGTGTACTTC. Its translation: CAWRDTGAWSVYF.